A single sample is the source of the 24 T cell receptor beta chains below, sequenced in a study of T cells in Graves' hyperthyroidism and ophthalmopathy. Using RNA transcripts as the source, TCR beta CDR3 regions were amplified. The HTBI primer set was used in a first-round RT-PCR of the TCR CDR3. From the multiplex PCR reads, TCRdb called clonotypes with MiXCR, one entry per CDR3 protein. The table records some 350,000 distinct CDR3 sequences, roughly an eighth of them present only once. Sequenced input: blood. These receptors all stem from a woman in her thirties or forties with Graves' ophthalmopathy.

This clonotype came up a few times. V usage is TRBV29-1 and J usage is TRBJ1-4; no clear D. The CDR3 runs to 10 residues. Per the germline V gene, CDR1 is SQVTM and CDR2 is ANQGSEA. Trimming removed 7 bases at V and 7 bases at J, with 7 bases between. The CDR3 DNA reads TGCAGCGCCGGAGGTGAAAAACTGTTTTTT. It yields the protein CSAGGEKLFF.

This CDR3 reads CASSSGTSEGEQFF. For the CDR3, the DNA is TGTGCCAGCAGCTCGGGAACCTCCGAGGGTGAGCAGTTCTTC. This sequence joins TRBV7-9 and TRBJ2-1; TRBD2 might be the D (5 bases). Germline V lookup: CDR1 SEHNR, CDR2 FQNEAQ (reference sequence). This CDR3 has 14 amino acids. V was clipped by 4 bases and J by 9 bases, with 16 bases between them.

Concerning this clonotype itself: A read error is possible here, since a much larger clone lies one base away. The chain combines TRBV11-2 with TRBJ1-6; D unclear. Germline-derived CDR1 and CDR2 are SGHAT and FQNNGV. This CDR3 is 12 amino acids long. For the CDR3, the DNA is TGTGCCAGCAGCTTAGTACATTCACCCCTCGACTTT. Protein product: CASSLVHSPLDF.

This clonotype was counted many times. The rearrangement joins TRBV20-1 to TRBJ1-2; tentative D call: TRBD1 (5 bases). The CDR3 extends over 16 amino acids. Per the germline V gene, CDR1 is DFQATT and CDR2 is SNEGSKA (reference sequence). Trimming pared 5 bases from V and 4 bases from J, leaving 23 bases between. CDR3 in amino acids: CSAPSPGQGRVYGYTF. CDR3 DNA: TGCAGTGCTCCCTCCCCGGGGCAGGGACGGGTCTATGGCTACACCTTC.

To note about this clonotype: A much more abundant neighbour one base away suggests this may be a read error. The rearrangement uses TRBV7-2 and TRBJ1-1; TRBD1 matches at 10 bases. The germline V gene encodes CDR1 SGHTA and CDR2 FQGNSA. The CDR3 consists of 14 residues. The CDR3 nucleotides read TGTGCCATGACAGGGGGCGGATTGAACACTGAAGCTCTCTTT. Encoded protein: CAMTGGGLNTEALF. The full variable domain, in which reference TRBV7-2 and TRBJ1-1 provide the parts outside the CDR3, is GAGVSQSPSNKVTEKGKDVELRCDPISGHTALYWYRQSLGQGLEFLIYFQGNSAPDKSGLPSDRFSAERTGGSVSTLTIQRTQQEDSAVYLCAMTGGGLNTEALFGQGTRLTVV.

There are a few counts of this clonotype. The chain couples TRBV6-1 to TRBJ1-6; 7 positions match TRBD1. The CDR3 runs 16 residues. V shed 2 bases and J 2 bases; nucleotides not matched to a gene: 3. Looked up from germline, CDR1 is MNHNS and CDR2 is SASEGT. The CDR3 DNA follows: TGTGCCAGCAGTGAACAGGGGGTCGCCTATAATTCACCCCTCCACTTT. Its translation is CASSEQGVAYNSPLHF.

The J gene is TRBJ2-7, the V gene TRBV6-9; 7 bases match TRBD1. Trimming cost V 3 bases and J 5 bases; bases outside gene matches: 13. The length of the CDR3 is 16 residues. The germline V gene has CDR1 MNHGY and CDR2 SVAAGI. In nucleotides, the CDR3 is TGTGCCAGCAGTTACCTCGGACAGGCCTTGGGCCACGAGCAGTACTTC. It codes for CASSYLGQALGHEQYF.

This clonotype was found many times. The J gene is TRBJ2-1, the V gene TRBV6-5; D remains ambiguous. CDR1 is MNHEY and CDR2 is SVGAGI in the germline V gene. The CDR3 has 15 amino acids. V was cut by 0 bases and J by 5 bases, with 11 bases left in between. CDR3 sequence: CASSYSLALHNEQFF. CDR3 DNA: TGTGCCAGCAGTTACTCGCTGGCCCTCCACAATGAGCAGTTCTTC.

Ten or more counts support this clonotype. This chain joins TRBV20-1 and TRBJ1-5; 8 bases map to TRBD1. CDR3 length: 15 residues. The V and J ends lost 3 bases and 0 bases, in that order; junction bases with no gene match: 4. Germline-derived CDR1 and CDR2 are DFQATT and SNEGSKA (reference sequence). Here the CDR3 reads CSASDRGLSNQPQHF. The DNA of the CDR3 is TGCAGTGCTAGTGACAGGGGCCTTAGCAATCAGCCCCAGCATTTT.

The chain carries TRBV5-4 and TRBJ2-6; 7 positions agree with TRBD1. The length of the CDR3 is 15 residues. Germline CDR1 SGHNT, CDR2 YYREEE (reference sequence). The junction had 4 bases not matched to a gene; V was cut back by 7 bases and J by 0 bases. The CDR3 region is CASQKGASGANVLTF. The CDR3 bases are TGTGCCAGCCAGAAGGGGGCCTCTGGGGCCAACGTCCTGACTTTC.

Many counts were recorded for this clonotype. The V and J genes are TRBV28 and TRBJ1-1; D not resolved. Per germline, CDR1 MDHEN and CDR2 SYDVKM. The CDR3 loop spans 13 amino acids. The ends were cut back, 2 bases at V and 6 bases at J, with 10 bases in the middle. Written as DNA, the CDR3 is TGTGCCAGCAGTTTAAGAGGACCCGCTGAAGCTTTCTTT. It translates to CASSLRGPAEAFF. The complete variable domain, with remaining parts taken from reference TRBV28 and TRBJ1-1, reads DVKVTQSSRYLVKRTGEKVFLECVQDMDHENMFWYRQDPGLGLRLIYFSYDVKMKEKGDIPEGYSVSREKKERFSLILESASTNQTSMYLCASSLRGPAEAFFGQGTRLTVV.

Only a few counts were recorded for this clonotype. The rearrangement links TRBV27 to TRBJ2-7; D may match TRBD1 or TRBD2 (6 bases each). V was clipped by 5 bases and J by 0 bases, with 14 bases between them. CDR1 and CDR2 from the germline V gene are MNHEY and SMNVEV (reference sequence). The CDR3 has 15 amino acids. The CDR3 DNA sequence: TGTGCCAGCAGTACCGTGGGGGGCAGCTCCTACGAGCAGTACTTC. Protein: CASSTVGGSSYEQYF.

This clonotype was observed at least ten times. The genes are TRBV28 and TRBJ1-1; D is uncertain. CDR1 MDHEN and CDR2 SYDVKM come from the germline V gene. The CDR3 runs to 13 residues. V lost 7 bases and J 1 base, leaving 10 bases between the germline ends. The CDR3 loop is CASNLGWNTEAFF. For the CDR3, the DNA is TGTGCCAGCAACCTAGGTTGGAACACTGAAGCTTTCTTT.

V usage is TRBV5-6 and J usage is TRBJ1-1; 7 positions agree with TRBD1. This CDR3 comprises 14 residues. V shed 3 bases and J 5 bases; nucleotides not matched to a gene: 7. The germline CDR1 and CDR2 sequences are SGHDT and YYEEEE. The CDR3 loop is CASSSSGGWTEAFF. For the CDR3, the DNA is TGTGCCAGCAGCTCATCAGGGGGGTGGACTGAAGCTTTCTTT.

In this sample, this clonotype turned up many times. The chain has TRBV5-1 and TRBJ2-7; possible D gene TRBD1, 6 bases. The CDR3 covers 14 residues. The germline V and J ends were trimmed by 2 bases and 3 bases, with 12 bases remaining between them. Germline V gives CDR1 SGHRS, CDR2 YFSETQ. The CDR3 loop reads CASSFTGRNYEQYF. CDR3 in DNA: TGCGCCAGCAGCTTCACAGGGAGAAACTACGAGCAGTACTTC.

This clonotype was seen only a few times. The chain has TRBV4-2 and TRBJ2-3; possibly TRBD2 for D (6 bases). The CDR3 is 14 residues long. V gave up 4 bases and J gave up 1 base, with 9 bases separating them. CDR1 and CDR2 from the germline V gene are LGHNA and YNFKEQ. CDR3 in DNA: TGTGCCAGCAGCCCAAAGCGGGGCACAGATACGCAGTATTTT. Residues: CASSPKRGTDTQYF.

This clonotype was seen repeatedly, ten times or more. The chain employs TRBV27 and TRBJ1-2, with D hard to call. The CDR3 consists of 12 residues. Per germline, CDR1 MNHEY and CDR2 SMNVEV (reference sequence). Between the trimmed V and J ends, which lost 8 bases and 4 bases, there was a span of 11 bases. The CDR3 spells CASGPLSYGYTF. CDR3 coding DNA: TGTGCCAGCGGCCCCCTGTCCTATGGCTACACCTTC.

This clonotype was picked up a small number of times. The gene calls are TRBV19 and TRBJ2-1, with 11 bases aligning to TRBD2. This CDR3 region has 16 residues. CDR1 is LNHDA and CDR2 is SQIVND in the germline V gene (reference sequence). Trimming cost V 3 bases and J 3 bases; bases outside gene matches: 4. CDR3 residues: CASSMGGLADYNEQFF. DNA of the CDR3: TGTGCCAGTAGTATGGGGGGACTAGCGGACTACAATGAGCAGTTCTTC. The entire variable domain, with the rest obtained from reference TRBV19 and TRBJ2-1, is as follows: DGGITQSPKYLFRKEGQNVTLSCEQNLNHDAMYWYRQDPGQGLRLIYYSQIVNDFQKGDIAEGYSVSREKKESFPLTVTSAQKNPTAFYLCASSMGGLADYNEQFFGPGTRLTVL.

This chain connects TRBV7-2 to TRBJ1-5; no reliable D call. CDR3 length: 15 residues. The V and J ends lost 5 bases and 1 base respectively, with 12 bases between them. Germline V gives CDR1 SGHTA, CDR2 FQGNSA. The CDR3 spells CASSPGIVSNQPQHF. The CDR3 DNA sequence: TGTGCCAGCAGCCCTGGAATCGTGAGCAATCAGCCCCAGCATTTT.

This clonotype was seen repeatedly, ten times or more. The rearrangement uses TRBV20-1 and TRBJ1-4, with D possibly TRBD1 on 6 matching bases. V was pared by 4 bases and J by 3 bases, with 9 bases between. CDR1 and CDR2 (germline): DFQATT, SNEGSKA (reference sequence). This CDR3 is built from 13 residues. The CDR3 here is CSATGEANEKLFF. Written as DNA, the CDR3 is TGCAGTGCTACAGGGGAGGCTAATGAAAAACTGTTTTTT.

This clonotype came up many times. V gene TRBV12-3 or TRBV12-4 combines with J gene TRBJ2-1, with TRBD2 identical over 7 bases. The trim removed 0 bases at V and 2 bases at J, leaving 4 bases unmatched. CDR3 length: 16 amino acids. CDR3 DNA sequence: TGTGCCAGCAGTTTAGCGGGGGGGTTGCCCTACAATGAGCAGTTCTTC. Translation: CASSLAGGLPYNEQFF.

The chain links TRBV5-1 to TRBJ2-7; 7 nucleotides align to TRBD1. This CDR3 is built from 14 residues. V lost 8 bases, J lost 2 bases, and 10 bases stayed unmatched. From germline, CDR1 is SGHRS and CDR2 YFSETQ. DNA of the CDR3: TGCGCCAGTTACAAGACAGGGACCCCCTACGAGCAGTACTTC. This gives the protein CASYKTGTPYEQYF.

This clonotype has just a few counts. The V and J genes are TRBV24-1 and TRBJ2-1; D possibly corresponds to TRBD1 (5 bases). Between the trimmed V and J ends, which lost 4 bases and 1 base, there was a span of 16 bases. CDR3 length equals 17 residues. Germline CDR1 KGHDR, CDR2 SFDVKD. This CDR3 is CATSDSLQVLSYNEQFF. In nucleotides, the CDR3 is TGTGCCACCAGTGACAGCTTACAGGTTTTGTCCTACAATGAGCAGTTCTTC.

Ten or more counts support this clonotype. The chain carries TRBV28 and TRBJ1-4; D remains unclear. This CDR3 has 16 residues. CDR1 is MDHEN and CDR2 is SYDVKM in the germline V gene. Trimming pared 6 bases from V and 0 bases from J, leaving 14 bases between. CDR3 sequence reads: CASRDLRLATNEKLFF. CDR3 DNA: TGTGCCAGCAGGGACCTACGTCTTGCAACTAATGAAAAACTGTTTTTT.